The sequence of this TCR beta chain was determined in a study of graft-versus-host responses after intestinal transplantation (dated by TCRdb to the early 2020s). Context from the whole study: Recipients received multivisceral, liver-intestinal, or isolated intestinal transplants. Alloreactive clones were identified by sequencing pre-transplant mixed lymphocyte reaction products and comparing them with unstimulated pre-transplant donor and recipient T cells. Of the 20 to 30 intestinal transplant recipients enrolled in the cohort, one of whom was a retransplant, 3 patients without pretransplant specimens were excluded. Anti-thymocyte globulin induction was given to all recipients, followed by maintenance tacrolimus and steroids for two to four years. Donor T cell macrochimerism was defined as a peak of at least 4% donor T cells among recipient peripheral blood mononuclear cells. Graft-versus-host and host-versus-graft alloreactive T cell clones were tracked in the graft, circulation and bone marrow after intestinal transplantation using bulk TCR-beta CDR3 sequencing. Instead of going to the commercial service, samples from a few later patients were sequenced in-house on an Illumina MiSeq and processed with MiXCR. Points the paper makes about the study in general: GvH clones were detected in recipient bone marrow, and some of these GvH clones were observed earlier in ileal mucosa or blood, consistent with an intestinal mucosal origin. In the allografts of patients with donor T cell macrochimerism, GvH to HvG T cell clonal ratios were high. Early after transplant, peak levels of circulating GvH clones were found to be associated with declines in HvG clones. The conclusions were limited by the relatively low number and heterogeneity of the intestinal transplant patients.

Receptors were amplified or captured by the immunoSEQ multiplex PCR assay. For most patients, genomic DNA was isolated with the Qiagen DNeasy Blood and Tissue Kit and sent frozen to Adaptive Biotechnologies for TCR sequencing. High-throughput TCR-beta CDR3 sequencing of genomic DNA from most patients was performed by Adaptive Biotechnologies. On the authors' methods: Adaptive's ImmunoSEQ software was the source of the TCR sequencing data for roughly 19 patients, while a few other patients were processed with MiXCR and VDJtools. To correct CD4 versus CD8 sorting errors, any sequence found in both subsets at a frequency ratio below 5:1 was removed. Because the origin of CDR3 nucleotide sequences shared between donor and recipient could not be assigned, those sequences were removed. At least 2-fold expansion over unstimulated cells and a minimum CFSE-low frequency of 0.002% (template counts) or 0.001% (read counts) were required for clones to be classified as alloreactive. A clone was considered mappable if detected in the sequenced pre-transplant spleen, lymph node, or MLR CFSE-low populations of the donor or recipient. The cumulative frequency of alloreactive clones was calculated as a percentage of all sequences, weighted by copy number. TCRdb mirrors the immuneACCESS table, restricted to in-frame sequences. Some clones are absent from its copies; in checked studies, under half trace to an unresolved V gene, and the reason for the others is unknown. That table gives V, J and clone size, and the DNA gave D and trimming. The sample contains tens of thousands of clones, 85% to 95% of them found a single time. The ten largest clones take up about 2% of the sample.

Notes on this clone: The antigen this receptor binds is unknown. No much larger clonotype is one base removed from it; base qualities were not supplied.

The germline ends are 12 bases apart after V is trimmed by 0 bases and J by 1 base. Including cysteine and phenylalanine, the CDR3 has 17 amino acids. Solely the CDR3 DNA is kept, with 51 bases framed from the first base. Reading the germline V gene (reference sequence) gives CDR1 SEHNR and CDR2 FQNEAQ. The sample's time point label is to be understood as: cells obtained before transplantation from donor or recipient. CD3+CD4+ and CD3+CD8+ populations were FACS-sorted from unstimulated pre-transplant donor and recipient cells taken from spleen or lymph nodes. The chain joins TRBV7-9 to TRBJ2-2; TRBD1 is a weak D gene call, 5 bases matching. The sequenced sample was unstimulated CD8+ T cells sorted from spleen or lymph node cells, obtained before intestinal transplant. The receptor was isolated from a human donor who received an intestinal transplant. Here the CDR3 is given as CASSLAQGGLNTGELFF. The nucleotide sequence is given as TGTGCCAGCAGCTTAGCGCAGGGTGGGTTGAACACCGGGGAGCTGTTTTTT.